The 16 T cell receptor beta chains reported below all come from one sample, sequenced in a study of blood T cells in healthy people across ages. Then a second PCR, running roughly 7 to 11 cycles, was carried out with a sample-barcoded 5' primer and a J-beta primer mix. TCRdb reprocessed the 5' RACE reads via MiXCR and lists one record per CDR3 protein. This table has approximately 880,000 distinct CDR3 sequences, under 50% appearing once. The material sequenced was blood. Source of these receptors: a man aged 25 to 40 in good health.

Details on this clonotype: It may be a read error: a sequence one base away is much more abundant. This chain joins TRBV7-2 and TRBJ2-1; TRBD2 aligns across 8 bases. The J segment lost 5 bases and the V segment lost 5 bases, leaving 8 bases of the junction unmatched. Germline CDR1 reads SGHTA; CDR2 reads FQGNSA. The CDR3 spans 15 residues. CDR3 residues: CASSPFPGGHNEQFF. The CDR3 bases are TGTGCCAGCAGCCCGTTTCCGGGGGGGCACAATGAGCAGTTCTTC.

The rearrangement joins TRBV6-6 to TRBJ1-1; TRBD1 matches 8 bases. Germline V gene lookup returns CDR1 MNHNY and CDR2 SVGAGI (reference sequence). There are 14 residues in the CDR3. The J segment lost 2 bases and the V segment lost 7 bases, leaving 6 bases of the junction unmatched. For the CDR3, the DNA is TGTGCCAGCACCGGACAGGGAACCAACACTGAAGCTTTCTTT. Translating it yields CASTGQGTNTEAFF.

The chain couples TRBV30 to TRBJ2-7; D gene unclear. Germline V lookup: CDR1 GTSNPN, CDR2 SVGIG (reference sequence). The CDR3 sequence is 13 residues long. V dropped 4 bases and J dropped 1 base, with 11 bases sitting between them. CDR3 sequence (DNA): TGTGCCTGGACTTCGGACCCGTCCTACGAGCAGTACTTC. Its translation: CAWTSDPSYEQYF.

CDR3: CASSVTSGGYEQYF. The CDR3 coding sequence is TGTGCCAGCAGCGTCACTAGCGGGGGGTACGAGCAGTACTTC. The chain carries TRBV7-2 and TRBJ2-7; 12 bases match TRBD2. The J segment lost 4 bases and the V segment lost 5 bases, leaving 3 bases of the junction unmatched. CDR3 length equals 14 residues. Germline values: CDR1 SGHTA, CDR2 FQGNSA.

This clonotype was observed a few times. A read error may produce the germline difference seen at one junction end. The chain joins TRBV7-2 to TRBJ2-7, with D uncertain. The J call may not be correct, given that the DNA end is closer to TRBJ2-5. The CDR3 length is 11 residues. Per the germline V gene, CDR1 is SGHTA and CDR2 is FQGNSA. This chain's CDR3 is CANSLAETQYF. As DNA, the CDR3 is TGTGCCAACAGCTTAGCCGAGACCCAGTACTTC.

The sample holds a few counts of this clonotype. The chain uses TRBV2 and TRBJ1-1; D unresolved. In germline, CDR1 is SNHLY, CDR2 FYNNEI. The V gene lost 8 bases and the J gene lost 2 bases, with 9 bases spanning the gap. The CDR3 consists of 12 residues. CDR3 DNA: TGTGCCAGCTCCGCGGCTAACACTGAAGCTTTCTTT. Its protein is CASSAANTEAFF.

This clonotype has more than one count but fewer than ten. This sequence joins TRBV5-6 and TRBJ1-2, with D unresolved. This CDR3 contains 16 residues. The germline V and J ends were trimmed by 0 bases and 0 bases, with 12 bases remaining between them. Germline loops: CDR1 SGHDT, CDR2 YYEEEE. This CDR3 reads CASSLGGFVTNYGYTF. The CDR3 region has the DNA TGTGCCAGCAGCTTGGGAGGGTTTGTTACTAACTATGGCTACACCTTC.

This clonotype was seen a handful of times. V gene TRBV29-1 combines with J gene TRBJ2-7, with D unclear. Trimming left V 4 bases short and J 2 bases short, with 9 bases between. The CDR3 has 12 amino acids. Germline-derived CDR1 and CDR2 are SQVTM and ANQGSEA. Here the CDR3 reads CSVGSATYEQYF. The CDR3 nucleotides read TGCAGCGTTGGGTCGGCAACCTACGAGCAGTACTTC.

V and J are TRBV25-1 and TRBJ2-7; 8 positions agree with TRBD1. Trimming at V came to 8 bases and at J to 2 bases, leaving 8 bases not matched to a gene. Germline assignment: CDR1 MGHDK and CDR2 SYGVNS. The CDR3 spans 14 residues. The CDR3 reads CASSGPDRAYEQYF. The CDR3 DNA reads TGTGCCAGCTCAGGTCCGGACAGGGCCTACGAGCAGTACTTC.

This clonotype has ten or more counts. V usage is TRBV10-3 and J usage is TRBJ2-3; 8 bases agree with TRBD2. The germline CDR1 and CDR2 sequences are ENHRY and SYGVKD. V trimming: 0 bases; J trimming: 0 bases; junction bases outside the gene matches: 8. CDR3 length: 18 residues. The CDR3: CAISESLAGTTSTDTQYF. In nucleotides, the CDR3 is TGTGCCATCAGTGAGTCGTTAGCGGGGACGACTAGCACAGATACGCAGTATTTT.

As to this clonotype: A read error may produce the germline difference seen at one junction end. V gene TRBV10-3 combines with J gene TRBJ2-3; 8 bases are shared with TRBD2. Germline V lookup: CDR1 ENHRY, CDR2 SYGVKD. This CDR3 has 18 amino acids. The CDR3 sequence: CAISESVGGGPRTDTRYF. In DNA, the CDR3 is TGTGCCATCAGTGAGTCAGTCGGCGGGGGGCCCCGCACAGATACGCGGTATTTT.

V is TRBV20-1 and J is TRBJ2-7; 13 nucleotides align to TRBD2. Per germline, CDR1 DFQATT and CDR2 SNEGSKA (reference sequence). The V and J ends lost 5 bases and 5 bases, in that order; junction bases with no gene match: 9. The CDR3 is 15 amino acids. CDR3 region: CSAPLTGLAGHEQYF. The CDR3 nucleotides are TGCAGTGCTCCTCTCACGGGACTAGCGGGGCACGAGCAGTACTTC.

This clonotype was observed a single time. CDR3 nucleotides: TGTGCCAGCAGCTCCCAAGACAGGGGGGTCGGAACTAATGAAAAACTGTTTTTT. It yields the protein CASSSQDRGVGTNEKLFF. The chain recombines TRBV11-2 with TRBJ1-4; 9 nucleotides agree with TRBD1. Germline CDR1 reads SGHAT; CDR2 reads FQNNGV. This CDR3 is built from 18 residues. V gave up 4 bases and J gave up 1 base; unmatched junction bases: 10.

This clonotype was picked up many times. This chain links TRBV5-1 with TRBJ2-3; 12 nucleotides align to TRBD2. Germline CDR1 is SGHRS and CDR2 is YFSETQ. V shed 1 base, J shed 4 bases, and the junction held 1 base outside the gene matches. This CDR3 is 15 amino acids long. The CDR3 bases are TGCGCCAGCAGCTTGTCTAGCGGGGGGGCAGATACGCAGTATTTT. Translated, it gives CASSLSSGGADTQYF.

V usage is TRBV18 and J usage is TRBJ1-5, with TRBD1 as a possible D gene (5 bases). The germline V gene has CDR1 KGHSH and CDR2 LQKENI. V lost 0 bases and J lost 2, with 17 bases in between. CDR3 length: 18 amino acids. This CDR3 is CASSPPPTDYLGNQPQHF. CDR3 bases: TGTGCCAGCTCACCACCTCCGACAGACTATCTTGGCAATCAGCCCCAGCATTTT.

The V call is TRBV19, the J call TRBJ2-1; D remains unclear. This CDR3 region has 13 residues. V was clipped by 9 bases and J by 5 bases, with 14 bases between them. Germline values: CDR1 LNHDA, CDR2 SQIVND (reference sequence). CDR3 DNA sequence: TGTGCCAGCCAAAAACGATGGGACAATGAGCAGTTCTTC. Translation: CASQKRWDNEQFF.